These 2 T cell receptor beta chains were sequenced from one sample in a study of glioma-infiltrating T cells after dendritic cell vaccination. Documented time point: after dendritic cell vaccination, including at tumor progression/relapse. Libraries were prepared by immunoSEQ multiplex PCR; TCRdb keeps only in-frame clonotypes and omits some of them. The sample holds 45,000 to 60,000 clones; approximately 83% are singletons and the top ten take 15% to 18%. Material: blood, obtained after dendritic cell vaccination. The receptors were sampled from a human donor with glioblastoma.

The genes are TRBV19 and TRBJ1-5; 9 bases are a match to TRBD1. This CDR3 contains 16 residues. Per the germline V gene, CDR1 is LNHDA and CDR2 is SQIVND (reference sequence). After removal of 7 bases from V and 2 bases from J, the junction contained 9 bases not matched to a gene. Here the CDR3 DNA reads TGTGCCAGTAAGAGACAGGGGGTCGGCGGCAATCAGCCCCAGCATTTT. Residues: CASKRQGVGGNQPQHF.

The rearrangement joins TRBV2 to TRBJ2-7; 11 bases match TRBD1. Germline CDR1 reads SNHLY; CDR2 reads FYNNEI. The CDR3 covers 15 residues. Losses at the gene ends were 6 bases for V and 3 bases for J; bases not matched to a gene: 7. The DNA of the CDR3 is TGTGCCAGCAGAGAGGGGACAGGGGGAGTCTACGAGCAGTACTTC. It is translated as CASREGTGGVYEQYF. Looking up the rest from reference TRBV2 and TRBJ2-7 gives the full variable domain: EPEVTQTPSHQVTQMGQEVILRCVPISNHLYFYWYRQILGQKVEFLVSFYNNEISEKSEIFDDQFSVERPDGSNFTLKIRSTKLEDSAMYFCASREGTGGVYEQYFGPGTRLTVT.